The 9 T cell receptor beta chains below come from one sample, sequenced in a study of human T cells and chemical hapten exposure. Time point: patch test 2, 6 weeks after DPC sensitization. Noted treatment: therapeutic diphenylcyclopropenone sensitization with weekly scalp DPC. TCRdb redid the calling of the RACE reads with MiXCR, one entry per CDR3 protein. Among a few hundred thousand distinct CDR3 sequences listed, around 6% were seen once. The sample consisted of whole blood, taken in connection with sensitization to the hapten diphenylcyclopropenone (DPC). These receptors all come from a young woman with alopecia areata. Some clones in this sample may be carry-over from other donors' samples.

This clonotype occurred a few times. The chain combines TRBV7-2 with TRBJ2-1; 7 bases match TRBD1. After removal of 5 bases from V and 7 bases from J, the junction contained 8 bases not matched to a gene. The germline CDR1 and CDR2 sequences are SGHTA and FQGNSA. CDR3 length: 14 residues. The CDR3 is CASSPQGYYNEQFF. The CDR3 DNA sequence: TGTGCCAGCAGCCCACAGGGGTATTATAATGAGCAGTTCTTC.

For this clonotype: Lacking the conserved final phenylalanine or tryptophan, this CDR3 likely reflects a read error. The chain couples TRBV3-1 to TRBJ2-3; perhaps D is TRBD1 or TRBD2 (5 bases each). V dropped 4 bases and J dropped 1 base, with 18 bases sitting between them. Per germline, CDR1 LGHDT and CDR2 YNNKEL (reference sequence). The CDR3 covers 17 residues. The CDR3, as DNA: TGTGCCAGCAGCCTACAGGAGGTTCGGGTGGGCACAGATACGCAGTATCTT. This codes for CASSLQEVRVGTDTQYL.

The chain is built from TRBV4-3 and TRBJ1-2; D is unresolved. From germline, CDR1 is LGHNA and CDR2 YSLEER. The germline V and J ends were trimmed by 1 base and 8 bases, with 17 bases remaining between them. The CDR3 is 15 amino acids. In DNA, the CDR3 is TGCGCCAGCAGCCAAGTGCGGTCCACGTTTTTCGGCTACACCTTC. Its translation is CASSQVRSTFFGYTF.

This clonotype showed up just a few times. The rearrangement links TRBV29-1 to TRBJ2-5; TRBD1 is a possible D gene (6 bases). The CDR3 consists of 13 residues. V dropped 4 bases and J dropped 4 bases, with 13 bases sitting between them. CDR1 SQVTM and CDR2 ANQGSEA come from the germline V gene. DNA of the CDR3: TGCAGCGTTGCACCCAGGGGTGGAGAGACCCAGTACTTC. Its translation is CSVAPRGGETQYF.

This clonotype appeared a few times. The rearrangement links TRBV11-2 to TRBJ1-5; maybe TRBD1 (5 bases). The CDR3 has 16 residues. Germline V gene data show CDR1 as SGHAT and CDR2 as FQNNGV. Trimming left V 4 bases short and J 3 bases short, with 16 bases between. The CDR3 DNA reads TGTGCCAGCAGCTACGGTCGGGGGATTGTCAATCAGCCCCAGCATTTT. Protein sequence: CASSYGRGIVNQPQHF. The full variable domain, its missing parts supplied by reference TRBV11-2 and TRBJ1-5, is EAGVAQSPRYKIIEKRQSVAFWCNPISGHATLYWYQQILGQGPKLLIQFQNNGVVDDSQLPKDRFSAERLKGVDSTLKIQPAKLEDSAVYLCASSYGRGIVNQPQHFGDGTRLSIL.

The V gene is TRBV9, the J gene TRBJ1-2; D unresolved. CDR3 length: 13 amino acids. The V and J ends lost 4 bases and 4 bases respectively, with 11 bases between them. Germline values: CDR1 SGDLS, CDR2 YYNGEE. The DNA for the CDR3 is TGTGCCAGCAGCTCCCGTGTGACCTATGGCTACACCTTC. It codes for CASSSRVTYGYTF.

J is TRBJ1-2 and V is TRBV7-8; D gene ambiguous. Trimming left V 8 bases short and J 5 bases short, with 12 bases between. Germline V gene lookup returns CDR1 SGHVS and CDR2 FQNEAQ. The CDR3 is 12 residues long. The CDR3 nucleotides read TGTGCCAGCGCCCGGCAGTTTTATGGCTACACCTTC. It encodes CASARQFYGYTF.

The J gene is TRBJ1-2, the V gene TRBV12-3 or TRBV12-4; D is ambiguous. The V and J ends lost 3 bases and 5 bases respectively, with 13 bases between them. CDR3 length: 14 amino acids. The CDR3 reads CASSLWQTGYGYTF. The CDR3, as DNA: TGTGCCAGCAGTTTGTGGCAAACGGGGTATGGCTACACCTTC.

Ten or more counts support this clonotype. V gene TRBV4-3 combines with J gene TRBJ1-1, with a possible D match to TRBD1 (5 bases). Germline CDR1 is LGHNA and CDR2 is YSLEER. V shed 1 base and J shed 6 bases, with 9 bases lying between them. This CDR3 has 13 amino acids. The CDR3 loop is CASSQVGTAEAFF. CDR3 coding DNA: TGCGCCAGCAGCCAAGTGGGGACGGCTGAAGCTTTCTTT.